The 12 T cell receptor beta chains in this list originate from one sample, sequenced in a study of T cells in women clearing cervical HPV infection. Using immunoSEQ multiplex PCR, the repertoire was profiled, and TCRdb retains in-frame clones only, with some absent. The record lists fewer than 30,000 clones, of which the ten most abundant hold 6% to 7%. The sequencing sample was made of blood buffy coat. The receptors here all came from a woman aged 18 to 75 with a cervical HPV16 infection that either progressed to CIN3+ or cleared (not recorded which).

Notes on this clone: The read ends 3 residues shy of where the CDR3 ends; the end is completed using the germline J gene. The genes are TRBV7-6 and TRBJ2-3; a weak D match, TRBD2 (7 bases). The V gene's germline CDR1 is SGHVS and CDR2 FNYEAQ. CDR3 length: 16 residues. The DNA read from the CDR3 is TGTGCCAGCAGCTTAGGAGGTTCAGGGGAGGGAGAGACG. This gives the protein CASSLGGSGEGET. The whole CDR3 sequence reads CASSLGGSGEGETQYF.

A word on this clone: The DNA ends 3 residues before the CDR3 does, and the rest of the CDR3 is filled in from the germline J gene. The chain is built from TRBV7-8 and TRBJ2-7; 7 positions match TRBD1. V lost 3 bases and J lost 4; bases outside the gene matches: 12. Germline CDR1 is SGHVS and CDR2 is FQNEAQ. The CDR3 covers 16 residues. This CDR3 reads CASSLLWRQGTYEQYF. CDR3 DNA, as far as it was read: TGTGCCAGCAGCTTGTTGTGGAGACAGGGTACTTACGAG. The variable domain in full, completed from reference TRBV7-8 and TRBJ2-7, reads GAGVSQSPRYKVAKRGQDVALRCDPISGHVSLFWYQQALGQGPEFLTYFQNEAQLDKSGLPSDRFFAERPEGSVSTLKIQRTQQEDSAVYLCASSLLWRQGTYEQYFGPGTRLTVT.

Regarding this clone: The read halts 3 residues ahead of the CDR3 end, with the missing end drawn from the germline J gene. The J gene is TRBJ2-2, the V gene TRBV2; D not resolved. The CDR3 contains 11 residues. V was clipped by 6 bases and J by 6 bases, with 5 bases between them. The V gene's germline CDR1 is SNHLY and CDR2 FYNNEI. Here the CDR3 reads CASRYSGELFF. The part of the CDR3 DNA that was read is TGTGCCAGCAGGTACTCCGGGGAG.

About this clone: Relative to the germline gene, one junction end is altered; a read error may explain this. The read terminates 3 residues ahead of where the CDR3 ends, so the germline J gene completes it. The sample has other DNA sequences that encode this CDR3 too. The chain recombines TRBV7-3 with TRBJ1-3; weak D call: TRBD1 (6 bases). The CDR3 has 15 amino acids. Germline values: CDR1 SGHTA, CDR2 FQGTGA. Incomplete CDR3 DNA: TGTGCCAGCAGCTTAATGTACAGGGTTAGAAACACA. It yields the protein CASSLMYRVRNT. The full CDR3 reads CASSLMYRVRNTIYF.

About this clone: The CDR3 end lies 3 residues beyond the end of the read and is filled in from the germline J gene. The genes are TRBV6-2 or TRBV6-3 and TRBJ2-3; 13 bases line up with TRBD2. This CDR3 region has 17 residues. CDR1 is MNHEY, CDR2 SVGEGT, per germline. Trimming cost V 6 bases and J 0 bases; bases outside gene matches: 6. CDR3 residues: CASSQTTSGRSTDTQYF. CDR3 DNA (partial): TGTGCCAGCAGCCAAACGACTAGCGGGAGGAGCACAGATACG.

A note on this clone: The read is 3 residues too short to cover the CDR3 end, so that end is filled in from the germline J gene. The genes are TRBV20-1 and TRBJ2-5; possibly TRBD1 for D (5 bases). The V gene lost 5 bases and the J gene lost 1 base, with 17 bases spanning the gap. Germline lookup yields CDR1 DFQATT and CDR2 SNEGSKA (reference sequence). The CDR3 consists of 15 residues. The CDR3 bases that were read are TGCAGTGCTCCCCGGCAGGGCTTTTCCCAAGAGACC. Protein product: CSAPRQGFSQET. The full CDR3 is CSAPRQGFSQETQYF.

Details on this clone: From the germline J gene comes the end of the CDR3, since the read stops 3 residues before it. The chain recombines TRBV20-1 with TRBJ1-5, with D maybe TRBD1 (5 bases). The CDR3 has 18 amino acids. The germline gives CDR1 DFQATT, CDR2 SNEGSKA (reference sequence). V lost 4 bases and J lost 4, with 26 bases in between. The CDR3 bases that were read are TGCAGTGCTACCACCCCGGCCGGAGGAGGAGGGGCAAATCAGCCC. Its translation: CSATTPAGGGGANQP. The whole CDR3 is CSATTPAGGGGANQPQHF.

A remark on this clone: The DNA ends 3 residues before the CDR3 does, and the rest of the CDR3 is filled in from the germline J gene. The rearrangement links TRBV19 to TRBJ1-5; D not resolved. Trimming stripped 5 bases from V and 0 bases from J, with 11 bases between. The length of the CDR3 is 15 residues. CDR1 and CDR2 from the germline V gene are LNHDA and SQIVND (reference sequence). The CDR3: CASSAGWGSNQPQHF. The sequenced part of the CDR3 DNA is TGTGCCAGTAGTGCGGGGTGGGGTAGCAATCAGCCC.

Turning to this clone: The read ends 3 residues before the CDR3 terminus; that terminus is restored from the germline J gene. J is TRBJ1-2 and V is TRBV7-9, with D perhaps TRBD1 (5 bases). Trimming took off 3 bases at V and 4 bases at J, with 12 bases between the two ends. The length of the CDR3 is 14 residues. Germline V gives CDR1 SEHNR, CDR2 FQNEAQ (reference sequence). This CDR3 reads CASSFQTDSYGYTF. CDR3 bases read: TGTGCCAGCAGCTTCCAGACAGATTCCTATGGC.

The CDR3 loop is CASSLVAETNSPLFF. The CDR3 DNA, read in part, is TGTGCCAGCAGCTTAGTAGCAGAAACTAATTCACCG. This chain links TRBV7-6 with TRBJ2-2, with D hard to call. The read finishes 3 residues shy of the CDR3 end, and the germline J gene is used to complete it. There are 15 residues in the CDR3. The V gene's germline CDR1 is SGHVS and CDR2 FNYEAQ.

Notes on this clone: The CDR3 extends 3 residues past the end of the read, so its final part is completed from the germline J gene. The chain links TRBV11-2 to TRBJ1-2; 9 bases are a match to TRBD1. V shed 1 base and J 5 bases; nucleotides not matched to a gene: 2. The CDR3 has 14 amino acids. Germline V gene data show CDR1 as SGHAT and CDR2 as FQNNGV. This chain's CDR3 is CASSLATGGYGYTF. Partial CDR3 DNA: TGTGCCAGCAGCTTAGCGACAGGGGGATATGGC.

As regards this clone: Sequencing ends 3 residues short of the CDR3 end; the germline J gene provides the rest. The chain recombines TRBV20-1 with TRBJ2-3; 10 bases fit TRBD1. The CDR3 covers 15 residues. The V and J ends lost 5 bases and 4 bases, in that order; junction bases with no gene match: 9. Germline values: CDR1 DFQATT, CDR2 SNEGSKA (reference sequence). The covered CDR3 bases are TGCAGTGCTTCGAGCGGGACAGGGGTTCCAGATACG. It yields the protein CSASSGTGVPDT. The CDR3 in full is CSASSGTGVPDTQYF.